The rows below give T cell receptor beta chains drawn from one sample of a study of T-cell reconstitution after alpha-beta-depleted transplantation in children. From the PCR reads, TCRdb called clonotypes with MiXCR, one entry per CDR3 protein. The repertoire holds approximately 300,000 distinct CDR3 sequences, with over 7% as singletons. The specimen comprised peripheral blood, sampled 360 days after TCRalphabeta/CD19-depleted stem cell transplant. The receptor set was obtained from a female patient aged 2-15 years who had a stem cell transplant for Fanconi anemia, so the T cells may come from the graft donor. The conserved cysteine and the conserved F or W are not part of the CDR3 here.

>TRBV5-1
ASSLQGADTEAF
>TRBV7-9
ASSPVPTDTQY
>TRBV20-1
SAETSTPHTGELF
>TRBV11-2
ASSYWTRRSNTEAF
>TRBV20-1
SATLRTGGTYASTYNEQF
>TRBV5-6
ASRSNVPYEQY
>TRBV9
ASSRELSYNEQF
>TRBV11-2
ASSPTDSPDYEQY
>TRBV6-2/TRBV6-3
ASSYGRGEAF
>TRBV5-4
ASTLGGLYDYGYT
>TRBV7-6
ASSLDLGSISYNEQF
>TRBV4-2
ASSQDLWGLTNQPQH
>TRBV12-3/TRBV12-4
ASSFAGALGYT
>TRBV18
ASSRAGTSSYEQY
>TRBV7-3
ASSVSTNWDRNSGANVLT
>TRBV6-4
ASQNATAGEVTGELF
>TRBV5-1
ASSLGTSYTDTQY
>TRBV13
ASSKRTSQETQY
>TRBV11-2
ASSSTLDSPLH
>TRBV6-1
ASSSPAFYQETQY